This T cell receptor (beta chain) was documented in a study of cytomegalovirus exposure and HLA in healthy donors. Whole-study results and caveats: Judged likely to be a sequencing artifact was a cluster of highly shared sequence variants. Association of 15,000 to 20,000 TCR beta sequences with HLA alleles was found at 0.05 false discovery rate in a later analysis.

The PCR used 60 Vbeta and 13 Jbeta primers. The table came from immunoSEQ multiplex PCR; TCRdb's copy has only in-frame clones and leaves some out. The repertoire has fewer than 180,000 clones, approximately 79% of them found once; the top ten carry around 6.6%. Donors consisted of healthy bone marrow donors. Germline CDR1 is SNHLY and CDR2 is FYNNEI. Between the trimmed V and J ends, which lost 11 bases and 0 bases, there was a span of 22 bases. The CDR3 length is 16 residues. With regard to this clone: Antigen unknown.

The source of this sequence is a man aged 50-60 years in good health and CMV-seropositive. Sequencing used PBMCs. The rearrangement uses TRBV2 and TRBJ1-1; D may be TRBD1 (6 bases). The CDR3 DNA follows: TGTGCCGGACTAGGCCGGGACATCTTATTGAACACTGAAGCTTTCTTT. It yields the protein CAGLGRDILLNTEAFF.